A selection of T cell receptor beta chains follows, all from one sample in a study of T-cell reconstitution after alpha-beta-depleted transplantation in children. TCRdb recomputed calls from the PCR reads with MiXCR, one row per CDR3 protein. Here the sample spans about 580,000 distinct CDR3 sequences, approximately 22% being singletons. Sample: PBMCs, mostly from graft donor cells, taken 360 days after TCRalphabeta/CD19-depleted stem cell transplant. These receptors came from a boy under two years old who had a stem cell transplant for acute myeloid leukemia, so the T cells may come from the graft donor. Both conserved end residues are part of each CDR3. D genes are given only for firm matches. Part of the rows lack a size; the others show once, few, many or a class for expanded clones.

clone size,J gene,V gene,D gene,CDR3 protein,CDR3 DNA
NA,TRBJ1-2,TRBV9,TRBD1,CASSVTPSGQHYTF,TGTGCTAGCAGCGTAACCCCCTCGGGACAGCACTACACCTTC
few,TRBJ2-3,TRBV20-1,NA,CSARQLSTDTQYF,TGCAGTGCTCGACAGCTTAGCACAGATACGCAGTATTTT
NA,TRBJ2-3,TRBV24-1,NA,CATSDIPGQDDTDTQYF,TGTGCCACCAGTGATATCCCAGGGCAGGATGACACAGATACGCAGTATTTT
few,TRBJ2-5,TRBV28,NA,CASSFTASGSGLQETQYF,TGTGCCAGCAGTTTCACAGCCTCCGGTAGCGGACTCCAAGAGACCCAGTACTTC
many,TRBJ2-7,TRBV29-1,TRBD1,CSALKRTGAEQYF,TGCAGCGCTCTTAAAAGGACAGGGGCCGAGCAGTACTTC
NA,TRBJ2-7,TRBV24-1,TRBD1,CATSDLGQGDEQYF,TGTGCCACCAGTGACCTGGGACAGGGCGACGAGCAGTACTTC
many,TRBJ1-1,TRBV5-4,TRBD1,CASRSGTENTEAFF,TGTGCCAGCAGATCCGGGACAGAGAACACTGAAGCTTTCTTT
NA,TRBJ1-1,TRBV29-1,TRBD1,CSVAGQGGNTEAFF,TGCAGCGTTGCGGGACAGGGTGGTAACACTGAAGCTTTCTTT
many,TRBJ2-6,TRBV4-3,TRBD1,CASSQSPLGQGVSGANVLTF,TGCGCCAGCAGCCAAAGCCCTCTTGGACAGGGGGTCTCTGGGGCCAACGTCCTGACTTTC
many,TRBJ2-3,TRBV20-1,NA,CSARVAGVRITQYF,TGCAGTGCTAGAGTGGCAGGGGTTAGGATAACGCAGTATTTT
many,TRBJ2-4,TRBV7-9,NA,CASSELAKNIQYF,TGTGCCAGCAGTGAGCTAGCCAAAAACATTCAGTACTTC
few,TRBJ2-5,TRBV7-6,TRBD1,CASSHGQGPRETQYF,TGTGCCAGCAGCCACGGACAGGGGCCGAGGGAGACCCAGTACTTC
few,TRBJ2-1,TRBV10-3,NA,CAISESPSYNEQFF,TGTGCCATCAGTGAGTCGCCCTCCTACAATGAGCAGTTCTTC
many,TRBJ2-5,TRBV29-1,TRBD1,CSVWGQGSRETQYF,TGCAGCGTGTGGGGACAGGGGTCCAGAGAGACCCAGTACTTC
many,TRBJ2-5,TRBV20-1,TRBD2,CSAPGLAGETQYF,TGCAGTGCCCCGGGACTAGCGGGGGAGACCCAGTACTTC
many,TRBJ2-1,TRBV6-5,NA,CASSYSATPNEQFF,TGTGCCAGCAGTTACTCGGCGACTCCCAATGAGCAGTTCTTC
many,TRBJ2-3,TRBV9,NA,CASSVRRDSHTDTQYF,TGTGCCAGCAGCGTCAGACGGGACTCTCACACAGATACGCAGTATTTT
many,TRBJ2-2,TRBV27,NA,CASSTPTPGELFF,TGTGCCAGCAGCACCCCTACTCCCGGGGAGCTGTTTTTT
many,TRBJ2-2,TRBV27,TRBD1,CASSFRDRVGGELFF,TGTGCCAGCAGTTTCCGGGACAGGGTCGGCGGGGAGCTGTTTTTT
many,TRBJ2-7,TRBV20-1,NA,CSARVRDAYEQYF,TGCAGTGCTAGAGTTAGGGACGCCTACGAGCAGTACTTC
few,TRBJ2-1,TRBV20-1,NA,CSANGLRNEQFF,TGCAGTGCTAACGGACTCCGCAATGAGCAGTTCTTC
few,TRBJ2-3,TRBV20-1,NA,CSASVSNTDTQYF,TGCAGTGCTAGTGTCAGTAACACAGATACGCAGTATTTT
few,TRBJ1-6,TRBV12-3/TRBV12-4,TRBD1,CASSLGQGYSPLHF,TGTGCCAGCAGTTTGGGACAGGGGTATTCACCCCTCCACTTT
few,TRBJ2-3,TRBV20-1,NA,CSAADGYITDTQYF,TGCAGCGCAGCTGACGGATACATCACAGATACGCAGTATTTT
NA,TRBJ2-3,TRBV2,NA,CASRVDSTDTQYF,TGTGCCAGCAGGGTGGACAGCACAGATACGCAGTATTTT
NA,TRBJ2-3,TRBV5-5,TRBD2,CASSVPDSGGTHTQYF,TGTGCCAGCAGCGTACCGGATAGCGGGGGGACCCATACGCAGTATTTT
few,TRBJ2-2,TRBV6-1,NA,CASAGRRMGGELFF,TGTGCCAGCGCGGGACGAAGAATGGGCGGGGAGCTGTTTTTT
NA,TRBJ2-6,TRBV11-2,NA,CASSFRGVLSAGANVLTF,TGTGCCAGCAGCTTCCGAGGCGTCCTTTCGGCTGGGGCCAACGTCCTGACTTTC
many,TRBJ1-1,TRBV4-1,TRBD1,CASSQDRDRANTEAFF,TGCGCCAGCAGCCAAGATCGGGACAGGGCGAACACTGAAGCTTTCTTT
NA,TRBJ2-5,TRBV20-1,NA,CSPRGGMARKTQYF,TGCAGCCCCAGGGGCGGGATGGCCCGAAAGACCCAGTACTTC
few,TRBJ1-5,TRBV6-1,NA,CASSEVLGPQHF,TGTGCCAGCAGTGAAGTACTTGGTCCCCAGCATTTT
NA,TRBJ2-1,TRBV7-9,TRBD2,CASSLTSGVDEQFF,TGTGCCAGCAGCTTGACTAGCGGGGTCGATGAGCAGTTCTTC
NA,TRBJ2-3,TRBV12-3/TRBV12-4,NA,CASSFYGEVTDTQYF,TGTGCCAGCAGTTTCTACGGGGAAGTGACAGATACGCAGTATTTT
many,TRBJ2-7,TRBV6-1,NA,CASSPDHLNHEQYF,TGTGCCAGCAGTCCGGACCACTTAAACCACGAGCAGTACTTC
many,TRBJ1-2,TRBV7-9,NA,CASSLNQGSGKGYTF,TGTGCCAGCAGCTTAAATCAAGGAAGCGGCAAGGGCTACACCTTC
NA,TRBJ2-5,TRBV7-6,NA,CASSTGQKLSETQYF,TGTGCCAGCAGCACGGGACAAAAACTTTCGGAGACCCAGTACTTC
NA,TRBJ1-2,TRBV9,TRBD1,CASSVEGGYYGYTF,TGTGCCAGCAGCGTAGAAGGGGGCTACTATGGCTACACCTTC
many,TRBJ1-2,TRBV28,NA,CASSPLDRSNYGYTF,TGTGCCAGCAGTCCCCTAGACAGGTCTAACTATGGCTACACCTTC
many,TRBJ2-7,TRBV25-1,TRBD1,CASTEGQVDEQYF,TGTGCCAGCACGGAGGGACAGGTGGACGAGCAGTACTTC
NA,TRBJ2-1,TRBV12-3/TRBV12-4,TRBD2,CASSLAPGSGGSYNEQFF,TGTGCCAGCAGTTTAGCCCCGGGCAGCGGGGGGTCCTACAATGAGCAGTTCTTC
few,TRBJ1-2,TRBV29-1,TRBD1,CSVVPNTGGSYGYTF,TGCAGCGTCGTTCCAAACACAGGGGGTAGCTATGGCTACACCTTC
many,TRBJ2-1,TRBV12-3/TRBV12-4,NA,CATNNEQFF,TGTGCCACAAACAATGAGCAGTTCTTC
NA,TRBJ2-1,TRBV7-6,TRBD2,CASSLGPSGDYNEQFF,TGTGCCAGCAGCTTAGGGCCTAGCGGGGATTACAATGAGCAGTTCTTC
NA,TRBJ2-7,TRBV20-1,NA,CSARGQNYEQYF,TGCAGTGCTAGGGGCCAGAACTACGAGCAGTACTTC
many,TRBJ2-1,TRBV18,NA,CASSQYRDRANNEQFF,TGTGCCAGCTCACAGTACAGGGACCGAGCCAACAATGAGCAGTTCTTC